A selection of T cell receptor beta chains follows, all from one sample in a study of radiotherapy plus CTLA-4 blockade in lung cancer. Assay used: immunoSEQ multiplex PCR; TCRdb lists only in-frame clones, some missing. Here the sample spans approximately 38,000 clones, 80% to 90% being singletons. This sample comprised peripheral blood, obtained from a patient treated with radiotherapy plus ipilimumab. The receptors come from a human donor with non-small cell lung cancer whose response to radiotherapy plus ipilimumab could not be evaluated. CDR3s include the opening cysteine and the closing phenylalanine or tryptophan. D genes are given only for firm matches. Some rows have no size entry. The others give once, few or many, or a class for an expanded clone.

v_call,j_call,clone_size,d_call,cdr3_nt,cdr3_aa
TRBV9,TRBJ2-3,.,TRBD2,TGTGCCAGCAGCAAGACTAGCGGCGCCACAGATACGCAGTATTTT,CASSKTSGATDTQYF
TRBV4-2,TRBJ2-1,.,.,TGTGCCAGCAGCCAAGCGGGAGCATCAGACTACAATGAGCAGTTCTTC,CASSQAGASDYNEQFF
TRBV11-2,TRBJ2-7,.,.,TGTGCCAGCAGCTTACAGGGCTACGAGCAGTACTTC,CASSLQGYEQYF
TRBV20-1,TRBJ1-1,.,TRBD1,TGCAGTGCCCTGGGACAGAAAGCTTTCTTT,CSALGQKAFF
TRBV4-1,TRBJ2-7,once,TRBD1,TGCGCCAGCAGCCCCGACAGGGTGTACGACGAGCAGTACTTC,CASSPDRVYDEQYF
TRBV18,TRBJ2-7,.,.,TGTGCCAGCTCACCAGGTCTCAGGGCCTACGAGCAGTACTTC,CASSPGLRAYEQYF
TRBV28,TRBJ1-2,once,.,TGTGCCAGCAGTTTAGTAACAGGGTCTAACTATGGCTACACCTTC,CASSLVTGSNYGYTF
TRBV28,TRBJ2-3,.,.,TGTGCCAGCAGTTTTCGTACAGGGCCGAGCACAGATACGCAGTATTTT,CASSFRTGPSTDTQYF
TRBV7-8,TRBJ2-1,once,TRBD2,TGTGCCAGCAGCTTAAGTAGCGGGAGGGCCGGAGAGCAGTTCTTC,CASSLSSGRAGEQFF
TRBV28,TRBJ1-4,.,.,TGTGCCAGCAGTTTCGAGGGAACACTGTTTTTT,CASSFEGTLFF
TRBV7-2,TRBJ2-5,.,.,TGTGCCAGCACCCGGGGGTATAGGGAGACCCAGTACTTC,CASTRGYRETQYF
TRBV7-9,TRBJ2-5,.,.,TGTGCCAGCAGCTTAGAGGTCGGGCGGGCCCAGTACTTC,CASSLEVGRAQYF
TRBV27,TRBJ2-7,.,.,TGTGCCAGCAGTTTAAAGGGGGTGTCCTACGAGCAGTACTTC,CASSLKGVSYEQYF
TRBV23-1,TRBJ2-7,.,.,TGCGCCCCAGAGGGTCTCAGGTCCAGCTCCTACGAGCAGTACTTC,CAPEGLRSSSYEQYF
TRBV6-4,TRBJ2-5,.,TRBD2,TGTGCCAGCAGTCTTAGCGGGGGGAAAGAGACCCAGTACTTC,CASSLSGGKETQYF
TRBV27,TRBJ1-1,.,.,TGTGCCAGCAGTTTATCCCCTGTCACTGAAGCTTTCTTT,CASSLSPVTEAFF
TRBV28,TRBJ2-2,.,TRBD2,TGTGCCACCGGCGGGAGGGCGCCGGAGCTGTTTTTT,CATGGRAPELFF
TRBV11-2,TRBJ1-1,.,.,TGTGCCAGCAGCTTATCCAGAAGTGAAGCTTTCTTT,CASSLSRSEAFF
TRBV4-3,TRBJ2-2,.,TRBD2,TGCGCCAGCAGCCGGGTGGCTAGCGGGGGGGCCGGGACCGGGGAGCTGTTTTTT,CASSRVASGGAGTGELFF
TRBV5-6,TRBJ2-3,few,.,TGTGCCAGCAGCGGGAGACTAGGATTTGGCCGGGATACGCAGTATTTT,CASSGRLGFGRDTQYF
TRBV19,TRBJ2-3,.,TRBD2,TGTGCCAGTAGTATGGGTACTAGCGAAATAGATACGCAGTATTTT,CASSMGTSEIDTQYF
TRBV4-2,TRBJ2-7,few,TRBD2,TGTGCCAGCAGCCAAGGGTCGGGGGGAGCTCTATCCGAGCAGTACTTC,CASSQGSGGALSEQYF
TRBV18,TRBJ2-7,.,.,TGTGCCAGCTCACCTCTGGGGGGGCTGGGCGAGCAGTACTTC,CASSPLGGLGEQYF
TRBV11-2,TRBJ2-2,.,.,TGTGCCAGCAGCCGTCAGTCCATGAACACCGGGGAGCTGTTTTTT,CASSRQSMNTGELFF
TRBV19,TRBJ2-3,.,TRBD2,TGTGCCAGTAGTAGAGCGGGGGTGACAGATACGCAGTATTTT,CASSRAGVTDTQYF
TRBV6-1,TRBJ2-7,once,TRBD1,TGTGCCAGCACGGGACAGGGGGTTCCCCTCTACGAGCAGTACTTC,CASTGQGVPLYEQYF
TRBV5-1,TRBJ2-3,once,TRBD1,TGCGCCAGCAGGGAAGGACAGGGAACGCAGTATTTT,CASREGQGTQYF
TRBV10-1,TRBJ2-7,few,TRBD2,TGCGCCAGCAGTGCTACACTAGCGGGAGCCGGCTACGAGCAGTACTTC,CASSATLAGAGYEQYF
TRBV19,TRBJ1-6,.,.,TGTGCCAGTACCGGGACACATCCTTCACCCCTCCACTTT,CASTGTHPSPLHF
TRBV7-9,TRBJ1-3,.,.,TGTGCCAGCTGGCTATACGGAGGTCCGGTCGGAAACACCATATATTTT,CASWLYGGPVGNTIYF
TRBV6-6,TRBJ1-4,.,.,TGTGCCAGCAGAAGGGGGGGGGCTAATGAAAAACTGTTTTTT,CASRRGGANEKLFF
TRBV7-6,TRBJ2-7,.,.,TGTGCCAGCAGCGGAGGGATATCCTACGAGCAGTACTTC,CASSGGISYEQYF
TRBV7-9,TRBJ2-5,.,TRBD2,TGTGCCAGCAGTCTCAATCGACTAGCGGGAACCCAAGAGACCCAGTACTTC,CASSLNRLAGTQETQYF
TRBV28,TRBJ1-1,once,TRBD1,TGTGCCAGCAGTTGGGGGACAGAGAACACTGAAGCTTTCTTT,CASSWGTENTEAFF
TRBV18,TRBJ2-3,.,.,TGTGCCAGCTCACCAAGGATGGGCGCAGATACGCAGTATTTT,CASSPRMGADTQYF
TRBV10-3,TRBJ2-7,.,TRBD1,TGTGCCATCAGTGAACAGGGGGGACCCTACGAGCAGTACTTC,CAISEQGGPYEQYF
TRBV11-2,TRBJ2-3,.,.,TGTGCCAGCAGCCAGGACTACCAGACAGATACGCAGTATTTT,CASSQDYQTDTQYF
TRBV25-1,TRBJ1-4,.,.,TGTGCCAGCAGTTGGGACACTAAACTGTTTTTT,CASSWDTKLFF
TRBV7-8,TRBJ1-3,.,.,TGTGCCAGCAGCTTAGCTCGGGCGGGGGGCGGAAACACCATATATTTT,CASSLARAGGGNTIYF
TRBV10-2,TRBJ1-1,.,TRBD1,TGCGCCAGCAGTGAAGGGACAGAGGGCACTGAAGCTTTCTTT,CASSEGTEGTEAFF
TRBV29-1,TRBJ2-3,.,TRBD1,TGCAGCGGGGGGACAGGGGCGGGTCAGACAGATACGCAGTATTTT,CSGGTGAGQTDTQYF
TRBV9,TRBJ2-5,once,.,TGTGCCAGCAGCGTGGCCCCCCCCCAACAAGAGACCCAGTACTTC,CASSVAPPQQETQYF
TRBV6-5,TRBJ2-7,.,.,TGTGCCAGCGGAGTTACTGCCGCGGGGGAGCAGTACTTC,CASGVTAAGEQYF
TRBV27,TRBJ2-3,.,.,TGTGCCAGCAGTTTATCGCGAACAGATACGCAGTATTTT,CASSLSRTDTQYF
TRBV4-3,TRBJ1-1,.,TRBD1,TGCGCCAGCAGCCAAGAGCCGGGACAGGGGGTTTTCGCTTTCTTT,CASSQEPGQGVFAFF
TRBV10-2,TRBJ2-4,.,.,TGCGCCAGCAGAGACGACACCCTCGTAAACATTCAGTACTTC,CASRDDTLVNIQYF
TRBV7-9,TRBJ2-7,.,.,TGTGCCAGCAGTGGTAGCCAACTCCACGACGAGCAGTACTTC,CASSGSQLHDEQYF
TRBV6-5,TRBJ1-6,few,.,TGTGCCAGCGGCGAGGGTAGGAATTCACCCCTCCACTTT,CASGEGRNSPLHF
TRBV6-5,TRBJ1-1,.,TRBD1,TGTGCCAGCAGTTTCAACCAGGGGGCCTCTGAAGCTTTCTTT,CASSFNQGASEAFF
TRBV28,TRBJ2-7,medium-sized,.,TGTGCCAGCAGTTTTAGTCTTGGGGTCCCCTCGCCGGACTCGACGGACGAGCAGTACTTC,CASSFSLGVPSPDSTDEQYF
TRBV4-1,TRBJ2-1,.,.,TGCGCCAGCAGCCTGGACTCTAACTCCTACAATGAGCAGTTCTTC,CASSLDSNSYNEQFF
TRBV6-1,TRBJ2-3,.,.,TGTGCCAGCAGCCTAGAGGCCGACACAGATACGCAGTATTTT,CASSLEADTDTQYF
TRBV5-1,TRBJ2-5,.,.,TGCGCCAGCAGCTTGGGCCGGACAGCTGGCCTGACCCAGTACTTC,CASSLGRTAGLTQYF
TRBV29-1,TRBJ1-5,.,.,TGCAGCGTTAGTGAGGGTACCAATCAGCCCCAGCATTTT,CSVSEGTNQPQHF